This is a list of T cell receptor beta chains from one sample in a study of cytomegalovirus exposure and HLA in healthy donors. Clones were read by immunoSEQ multiplex PCR, and TCRdb kept only the in-frame ones, dropping some. There are roughly 140,000 clones in the sample; over 75% occur only once, and less than 3% lies in the top ten. The specimen was PBMCs. Every receptor here comes from a male donor in good health and CMV-seronegative. CDR3s include the opening cysteine and the closing phenylalanine or tryptophan. The order of the fields is V gene, J gene, D gene, clone size, CDR3 protein, CDR3 DNA. The D gene is left open where the match is weak. Expanded clones are given a class, and other clones once, few, many or no size at all.

V: TRBV30; J: TRBJ2-2; D: .; size: .; CDR3: CASIGPYYTGELFF; DNA: TGTGCCTCCATCGGTCCCTATTACACCGGGGAGCTGTTTTTT
V: TRBV7-9; J: TRBJ1-1; D: TRBD1; size: .; CDR3: CASSARTGDTEAFF; DNA: TGTGCCAGCAGCGCGAGGACAGGGGACACTGAAGCTTTCTTT
V: TRBV7-2; J: TRBJ2-5; D: .; size: .; CDR3: CASSVLGVWETQYF; DNA: TGTGCCAGCAGCGTGCTAGGAGTATGGGAGACCCAGTACTTC
V: TRBV27; J: TRBJ1-1; D: .; size: .; CDR3: CASTPFGEGNTEAFF; DNA: TGTGCCAGCACCCCCTTCGGGGAGGGTAACACTGAAGCTTTCTTT
V: TRBV5-4; J: TRBJ2-7; D: .; size: .; CDR3: CASSLRYPSGSYEQYF; DNA: TGTGCCAGCAGCTTGCGGTATCCATCAGGGTCCTACGAGCAGTACTTC
V: TRBV7-2; J: TRBJ2-3; D: .; size: .; CDR3: CASSSNAGTDTQYF; DNA: TGTGCCAGCAGTTCAAATGCGGGCACAGATACGCAGTATTTT
V: TRBV5-1; J: TRBJ2-7; D: .; size: few; CDR3: CASSERVWGVEQYF; DNA: TGCGCCAGCAGCGAACGGGTCTGGGGGGTCGAGCAGTACTTC
V: TRBV4-1; J: TRBJ2-5; D: .; size: .; CDR3: CASSQASGEQYF; DNA: TGCGCCAGCAGCCAAGCTTCTGGGGAGCAGTACTTC
V: TRBV2; J: TRBJ1-1; D: .; size: .; CDR3: CASSEGGRTEAFF; DNA: TGTGCCAGCAGTGAGGGGGGTAGGACTGAAGCTTTCTTT
V: TRBV7-8; J: TRBJ2-7; D: TRBD2; size: .; CDR3: CASSLEAGEIGVYEQYF; DNA: TGTGCCAGCAGCTTAGAAGCGGGAGAAATCGGTGTCTACGAGCAGTACTTC